This passage covers 19 T cell receptor beta chains from one sample sequenced in a study of pediatric ulcerative colitis. The data were produced by immunoSEQ multiplex PCR, yet TCRdb's version contains in-frame clones alone and is incomplete. This table has over 20,000 clones, around 69% appearing once. During colonoscopy, one to two rectal pinch biopsies were collected. The sample was gut tissue. Receptors originate from a boy younger than 18 with severe ulcerative colitis.

This clone was picked up a small number of times. The rearrangement joins TRBV5-1 to TRBJ1-2; 7 bases align to TRBD1. The CDR3 loop spans 16 amino acids. Germline V gives CDR1 SGHRS, CDR2 YFSETQ. J was trimmed by 4 bases and V by 4 bases; bases with no gene match: 13. DNA of the CDR3: TGCGCCAGCAGCCCACAGACTCGACAGGGACCCTATGGCTACACCTTC. This translates into CASSPQTRQGPYGYTF.

The genes are TRBV5-1 and TRBJ2-3; no reliable D call. The germline V and J ends were trimmed by 0 bases and 1 base, with 9 bases remaining between them. The CDR3 covers 15 residues. Looked up from germline, CDR1 is SGHRS and CDR2 is YFSETQ. CDR3: CASSLAIGRTDTQYF. The CDR3 coding sequence is TGCGCCAGCAGCTTGGCCATTGGGCGCACAGATACGCAGTATTTT. Full variable domain (remainder filled in from reference TRBV5-1 and TRBJ2-3): KAGVTQTPRYLIKTRGQQVTLSCSPISGHRSVSWYQQTPGQGLQFLFEYFSETQRNKGNFPGRFSGRQFSNSRSEMNVSTLELGDSALYLCASSLAIGRTDTQYFGPGTRLTVL.

J is TRBJ2-7 and V is TRBV30, with D unclear. The length of the CDR3 is 11 residues. V lost 2 bases, J lost 1 base, and 3 bases lay in between. Germline values: CDR1 GTSNPN, CDR2 SVGIG (reference sequence). The CDR3, as DNA: TGTGCCTGGAGTCGATCCTACGAGCAGTACTTC. Residues: CAWSRSYEQYF. Drawing the rest from reference TRBV30 and TRBJ2-7, the complete variable domain is SQTIHQWPATLVQPVGSPLSLECTVEGTSNPNLYWYRQAAGRGLQLLFYSVGIGQISSEVPQNLSASRPQDRQFILSSKKLLLSDSGFYLCAWSRSYEQYFGPGTRLTVT.

This clone is a singleton in its sample. The rearrangement links TRBV15 to TRBJ2-7, with D hard to call. Germline loops: CDR1 LNHNV, CDR2 YYDKDF (reference sequence). The CDR3 extends over 14 amino acids. V was pared by 1 base and J by 4 bases, with 11 bases between. The DNA for the CDR3 is TGTGCCACCAGCAGAGTAAACAGTCTTTACGAGCAGTACTTC. Protein sequence: CATSRVNSLYEQYF.

This rearrangement joins TRBV5-1 to TRBJ1-4; 9 positions match TRBD1. This CDR3 region has 13 residues. Trimming removed 8 bases from V and 6 bases from J; junction bases left unmatched: 5. In germline, CDR1 is SGHRS, CDR2 YFSETQ. This CDR3 is CASSRDRDEKLFF. CDR3 bases: TGCGCCAGTAGCCGGGACAGGGATGAAAAACTGTTTTTT.

The chain recombines TRBV4-1 with TRBJ1-2; 7 nucleotides line up with TRBD1. CDR1 is MGHRA, CDR2 YSYEKL, per germline. Trimming removed 0 bases from V and 4 bases from J; junction bases left unmatched: 5. The CDR3 runs 15 residues. The CDR3 loop reads CASSQEDRRSYGYTF. CDR3 in DNA: TGCGCCAGCAGCCAAGAGGACAGGAGAAGCTATGGCTACACCTTC.

The chain links TRBV30 to TRBJ1-2; 10 bases are shared with TRBD1. This CDR3 has 12 amino acids. V was clipped by 5 bases and J by 8 bases; unmatched bases: 5. Germline-derived CDR1 and CDR2 are GTSNPN and SVGIG (reference sequence). CDR3 coding DNA: TGTGCCTGGCCGGGACAGGGGAGCGGCTACACCTTC. This gives the protein CAWPGQGSGYTF.

The V call is TRBV10-2, the J call TRBJ2-1; TRBD1 matches 8 bases. Trimming removed 6 bases from V and 2 bases from J; junction bases left unmatched: 9. CDR1 and CDR2 (germline): WSHSY, SAAADI. The CDR3 covers 16 residues. The CDR3 DNA is TGCGCCAGCAGCGCCGGATACAGGGGGGCCTACAATGAGCAGTTCTTC. Its protein is CASSAGYRGAYNEQFF.

The chain has TRBV7-2 and TRBJ2-1, with D unresolved. Trimming removed 2 bases at V and 7 bases at J, with 3 bases between. The CDR3 has 11 amino acids. Looked up from germline, CDR1 is SGHTA and CDR2 is FQGNSA. CDR3 coding DNA: TGTGCCAGCAGCTTACCTAATGAGCAGTTCTTC. This translates into CASSLPNEQFF.

The genes are TRBV30 and TRBJ2-1; 7 bases match TRBD1. Germline V CDR1 and CDR2: GTSNPN, SVGIG (reference sequence). The CDR3 is made up of 14 amino acids. Germline trimming cut 2 bases from V and 8 bases from J; bases unmatched to any gene: 9. The CDR3 here is CAWSYETGIHEQFF. CDR3 coding DNA: TGTGCCTGGAGTTATGAGACAGGGATCCATGAGCAGTTCTTC.

The chain employs TRBV5-6 and TRBJ1-5, with a weak D call TRBD1 (6 bases). V lost 3 bases, J lost 4 bases, and 11 bases lay in between. Germline V gives CDR1 SGHDT, CDR2 YYEEEE. This CDR3 contains 14 residues. Written as DNA, the CDR3 is TGTGCCAGCAGCTGGGGGCGCAATAATCAGCCCCAGCATTTT. Protein: CASSWGRNNQPQHF.

V is TRBV30 and J is TRBJ1-1; no clear D. V was clipped by 5 bases and J by 8 bases, with 15 bases between them. Germline V lookup: CDR1 GTSNPN, CDR2 SVGIG (reference sequence). The CDR3 length is 12 residues. The CDR3 bases are TGTGCCTGGTTGCGGGATACCCTCGAAGCTTTCTTT. Protein product: CAWLRDTLEAFF.

The chain is built from TRBV6-5 and TRBJ1-3; TRBD1 matches 7 bases. V shed 6 bases, J shed 0 bases, and the junction held 5 bases outside the gene matches. Germline V gene lookup returns CDR1 MNHEY and CDR2 SVGAGI. This CDR3 is built from 15 residues. The CDR3, as DNA: TGTGCCAGCAGGCCAGGGGGGTACTCTGGAAACACCATATATTTT. Protein sequence: CASRPGGYSGNTIYF.

V usage is TRBV2 and J usage is TRBJ2-7; 7 bases match TRBD1. Per germline, CDR1 SNHLY and CDR2 FYNNEI. Losses at the gene ends were 1 base for V and 0 bases for J; bases not matched to a gene: 6. There are 16 residues in the CDR3. DNA of the CDR3: TGTGCCAGCAGTGAAGTGGGACAGCTGAGCTCCTACGAGCAGTACTTC. This sequence encodes CASSEVGQLSSYEQYF.

The rearrangement links TRBV5-6 to TRBJ2-7; D perhaps matches TRBD1 (6 bases). V lost 5 bases to trimming and J lost 2 bases, with 14 bases between them. CDR3 length: 14 residues. The V gene's germline CDR1 is SGHDT and CDR2 YYEEEE. CDR3 nucleotides: TGTGCCAGCAGATACCGGGACAATACCTACGAGCAGTACTTC. This sequence encodes CASRYRDNTYEQYF.

This clone was recorded only once. The rearrangement joins TRBV7-3 to TRBJ2-1; TRBD2 matches 10 bases. Looked up from germline, CDR1 is SGHTA and CDR2 is FQGTGA. The V segment lost 2 bases and the J segment 9 bases; nucleotides outside the gene matches: 7. The CDR3 totals 15 residues. The CDR3 bases are TGTGCCAGCAGCTTAGGTCCCCTAGCGGGGGTTGAGCAGTTCTTC. This encodes CASSLGPLAGVEQFF.

This chain links TRBV19 with TRBJ1-1, with no clear D. The CDR3 covers 15 residues. Germline assignment: CDR1 LNHDA and CDR2 SQIVND (reference sequence). V lost 2 bases and J lost 1, with 11 bases in between. The CDR3 loop reads CASSIRGWGNTEAFF. Written as DNA, the CDR3 is TGTGCCAGTAGTATAAGAGGTTGGGGGAACACTGAAGCTTTCTTT.

The genes are TRBV5-6 and TRBJ2-3; D is uncertain. This CDR3 is built from 12 residues. V was clipped by 2 bases and J by 1 base, with 2 bases between them. Per germline, CDR1 SGHDT and CDR2 YYEEEE. CDR3 nucleotides: TGTGCCAGCAGCTTTGGCACAGATACGCAGTATTTT. This translates into CASSFGTDTQYF.

The chain joins TRBV7-8 to TRBJ2-2; D gene ambiguous. Germline V gene lookup returns CDR1 SGHVS and CDR2 FQNEAQ. The V gene lost 1 base and the J gene lost 0 bases, with 9 bases spanning the gap. The length of the CDR3 is 16 residues. The CDR3 DNA sequence: TGTGCCAGCAGCTTAGGAAGGGTGGCGAACACCGGGGAGCTGTTTTTT. As protein: CASSLGRVANTGELFF.